The T cell receptor beta chain described here comes from a study of CXCR3-negative and CXCR3-positive naive CD8 T cells. As for this clonotype: Its cognate antigen is unknown.

General study points: Memory CD8+ cells showed much lower diversity, while both naive subsets displayed comparably high diversity. Greater hydrophobicity was found in TRB CDR3s of CXCR3-positive naive cells than of CXCR3-negative naive cells.

The libraries of TRB cDNA were constructed through 5' RACE using UMI labels. TCRdb reworked the 5' RACE reads into one entry per CDR3 protein, no DNA. This sample's clone table lists 65,000 to 85,000 distinct CDR3 sequences. Germline V gene sequence: CDR1 SGHTA, CDR2 FQGTGA. There are 16 residues in the CDR3. This chain uses TRBV7-3 with TRBJ2-3; TCRdb names TRBD2, which stays unverified in the absence of DNA. This receptor was obtained from a human donor in good health. Some clones in this sample may be carry-over from other donors' samples. Material: naive CXCR3- CD8+ T cells from blood. Subset noted: CD45RO-CCR7+CD27+CD95- naive CD8+ T cells lacking CXCR3 (TNR3-). CDR3 sequence: CASSLGLAGITDTQYF.